Following are 3 T cell receptor beta chains from one sample sequenced in a study of shared clonotypes between healthy human individuals. Naive CD8 cells lacked CD45RO, underwent positive selection for CCR7 and left out terminally differentiated effector memory CD45RA+ cells. Assay used: immunoSEQ multiplex PCR; TCRdb lists only in-frame clones, some missing. The table includes around 2,000,000 clones, approximately 95% detected once. Specimen: naive CD8+ T cells sorted from blood. The receptors stem from a man younger than 35 in good health.

V usage is TRBV6-1 and J usage is TRBJ2-7; D call uncertain. CDR1 and CDR2 from the germline V gene are MNHNS and SASEGT. The CDR3 contains 12 residues. V lost 2 bases and J lost 4, with 6 bases in between. Here the CDR3 reads CASSEILYEQYF. The CDR3 DNA follows: TGTGCCAGCAGTGAAATTCTTTACGAGCAGTACTTC.

The rearrangement links TRBV9 to TRBJ2-3, with D possibly being TRBD1 (6 bases). The germline CDR1 and CDR2 sequences are SGDLS and YYNGEE. The CDR3 length is 13 residues. The V gene lost 3 bases and the J gene lost 4 bases, with 9 bases spanning the gap. CDR3 in DNA: TGTGCCAGCAGCGCGTCAGGGGCAGATACGCAGTATTTT. This encodes CASSASGADTQYF.

This clone was detected once. This same CDR3 is encoded by further DNA sequences in the sample. This sequence joins TRBV6-5 and TRBJ2-7, with 9 bases matching TRBD1. Germline V gene lookup returns CDR1 MNHEY and CDR2 SVGAGI. The CDR3 length is 14 residues. The J segment lost 3 bases and the V segment lost 5 bases, leaving 5 bases of the junction unmatched. The CDR3 bases are TGTGCCAGCAGTACGGGGACAGGGATCTACGAGCAGTACTTC. Its protein is CASSTGTGIYEQYF.